A selection of T cell receptor beta chains follows, all from one sample in a study of control samples from healthy donors and cancer patients. Sequenced by immunoSEQ multiplex PCR; TCRdb stores in-frame clones only, minus some. The data show under 75,000 clones, about 82% seen once. The specimen was blood. The source of these receptors is a man aged 40-49 years in good health. Both conserved end residues are part of each CDR3. A D gene is named only where the DNA matches it firmly. Clone sizes are given selectively: once, few, many, or a class where the clone is expanded.

clone_size j_call v_call d_call cdr3_aa cdr3_nt
NA TRBJ1-2 TRBV30 NA CAWSVLGTNYGYTF TGTGCCTGGAGTGTACTGGGTACAAACTATGGCTACACCTTC
few TRBJ1-1 TRBV2 TRBD1 CASSWTGGRTEAFF TGTGCCAGCAGTTGGACAGGGGGCAGAACTGAAGCTTTCTTT
once TRBJ2-1 TRBV5-1 NA CASSLVQGRHNEQFF TGCGCCAGCAGCTTGGTGCAGGGAAGGCACAATGAGCAGTTCTTC
NA TRBJ2-1 TRBV30 TRBD2 CAWNLGAGGPHEQFF TGTGCCTGGAACCTCGGGGCGGGGGGGCCGCATGAGCAGTTCTTC
NA TRBJ2-1 TRBV7-2 NA CASSLVSGGEQFF TGTGCCAGCAGCTTAGTTTCTGGGGGTGAGCAGTTCTTC
few TRBJ1-5 TRBV28 NA CASSLLSGSNQPQHF TGTGCCAGCAGTTTATTGTCGGGGAGCAATCAGCCCCAGCATTTT
NA TRBJ1-1 TRBV30 NA CAWSHRFTEAFF TGTGCCTGGAGTCATCGCTTCACTGAAGCTTTCTTT
NA TRBJ2-3 TRBV9 TRBD2 CASSGSGSPTDTQYF TGTGCCAGCAGCGGTAGCGGGAGCCCCACAGATACGCAGTATTTT
NA TRBJ2-2 TRBV7-9 NA CASSLAPRIILGELFF TGTGCCAGCAGCTTAGCCCCACGGATTATACTCGGGGAGCTGTTTTTT
NA TRBJ2-5 TRBV3-1/TRBV3-2 TRBD1 CASTSGGGETQYF TGTGCCAGCACCTCAGGGGGCGGAGAGACCCAGTACTTC
few TRBJ1-4 TRBV5-8 NA CASSQRLNEKLFF TGTGCCAGCAGCCAGCGTCTCAACGAAAAACTGTTTTTT
NA TRBJ1-2 TRBV30 NA CAWSVLMDGYTF TGTGCCTGGAGTGTATTGATGGATGGCTACACCTTC
NA TRBJ1-1 TRBV2 NA CASRDSNTEAFF TGTGCCAGCAGGGACTCGAACACTGAAGCTTTCTTT